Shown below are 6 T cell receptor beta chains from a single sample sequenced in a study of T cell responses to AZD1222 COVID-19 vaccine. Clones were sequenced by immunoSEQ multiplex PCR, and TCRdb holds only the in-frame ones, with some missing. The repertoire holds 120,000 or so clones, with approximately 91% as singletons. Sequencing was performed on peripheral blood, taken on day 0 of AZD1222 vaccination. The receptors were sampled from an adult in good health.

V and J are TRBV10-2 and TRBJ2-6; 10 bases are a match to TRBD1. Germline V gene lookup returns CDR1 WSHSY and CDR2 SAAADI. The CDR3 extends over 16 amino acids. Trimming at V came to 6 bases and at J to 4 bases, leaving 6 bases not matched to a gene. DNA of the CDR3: TGCGCCAGCAGGGGACAGGGGTCAGAGGGGGCCAACGTCCTGACTTTC. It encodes CASRGQGSEGANVLTF.

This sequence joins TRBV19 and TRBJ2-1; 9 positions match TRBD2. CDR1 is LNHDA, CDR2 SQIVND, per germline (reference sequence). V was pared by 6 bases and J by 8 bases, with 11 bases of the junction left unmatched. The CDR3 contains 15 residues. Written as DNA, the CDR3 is TGTGCCAGTAGCTTGCGGGGGGGCCCGGGGTATGAGCAGTTCTTC. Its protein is CASSLRGGPGYEQFF.

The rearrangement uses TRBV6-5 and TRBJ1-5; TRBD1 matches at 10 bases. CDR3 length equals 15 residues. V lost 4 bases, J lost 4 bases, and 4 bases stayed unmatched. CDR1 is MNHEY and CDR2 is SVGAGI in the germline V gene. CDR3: CASSFGTGANQPQHF. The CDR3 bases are TGTGCCAGCAGTTTCGGGACAGGGGCTAATCAGCCCCAGCATTTT.

This chain's CDR3 is CASSRNRARGTEAFF. As DNA, the CDR3 is TGTGCCAGCAGTAGAAACAGGGCTCGGGGCACAGAAGCTTTCTTT. The rearrangement uses TRBV3-1 (or the pseudogene TRBV3-2) and TRBJ1-1; perhaps TRBD1 as D (6 bases). This CDR3 is built from 15 residues. CDR1 is LGHDT and CDR2 is YNNKEL in the germline V gene (reference sequence). Deletions cut 6 bases from V and 8 bases from J, with 22 bases between.

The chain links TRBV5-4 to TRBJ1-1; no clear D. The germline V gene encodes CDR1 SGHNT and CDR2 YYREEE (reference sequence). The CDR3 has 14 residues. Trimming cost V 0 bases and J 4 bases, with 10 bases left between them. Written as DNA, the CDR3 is TGTGCCAGCAGCTTGGCACTCGAAGGCACTGAAGCTTTCTTT. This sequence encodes CASSLALEGTEAFF.

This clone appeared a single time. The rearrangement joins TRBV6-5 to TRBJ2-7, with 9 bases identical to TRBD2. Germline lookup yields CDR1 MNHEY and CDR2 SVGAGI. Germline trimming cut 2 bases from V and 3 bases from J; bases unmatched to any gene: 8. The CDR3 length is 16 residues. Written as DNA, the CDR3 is TGTGCCAGCAGTTACGGGGCTAGCGGGATGGTCTACGAGCAGTACTTC. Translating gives CASSYGASGMVYEQYF.